The entry below gives a single T cell receptor beta chain sequence along with its context. Its antigen remains unknown. Repertoires were generated with immunoSEQ multiplex PCR, while TCRdb's copy carries only in-frame clones and drops some. The repertoire has 70,000 to 100,000 clones, about 89% of them found once; the top ten carry approximately 0.38%. Systemic immunosuppression or a history of autoimmune disease excluded patients. Germline loops: CDR1 SGHNT, CDR2 YYREEE (reference sequence). This CDR3 is 16 amino acids long. Trimming took 0 bases from V and 1 from J, leaving 13 bases between them. The data were taken from a study of OX40 agonist ivuxolimab in advanced cancers. Study details: The group had a mean age of about 60 years, ranged from roughly 20 to 79, and was 82.7% male.

Study conclusions and caveats: On average, a greater number of expanded clones characterised CD8+ T cells relative to CD4+. Antigen targets of the expanded peripheral T cells went undetermined.

The clonotype originates from an adult with an advanced solid tumor such as melanoma, head and neck, liver or kidney cancer. The rearrangement links TRBV5-4 to TRBJ2-5; D assignment may be TRBD1 or TRBD2 (7 bases each). The sample consisted of CD4+ or CD8+ T cells sorted from blood, taken in a trial of the OX40 agonist ivuxolimab. The CDR3 protein is CASSLGQGEGQETQYF. Written as DNA, the CDR3 is TGTGCCAGCAGCTTGGGGCAGGGGGAGGGCCAAGAGACCCAGTACTTC. Full variable domain (rest looked up from reference TRBV5-4 and TRBJ2-5): ETGVTQSPTHLIKTRGQQVTLRCSSQSGHNTVSWYQQALGQGPQFIFQYYREEENGRGNFPPRFSGLQFPNYSSELNVNALELDDSALYLCASSLGQGEGQETQYFGPGTRLLVL.